The rows below give T cell receptor beta chains drawn from one sample of a study of cytomegalovirus exposure and HLA in healthy donors. Measured with immunoSEQ multiplex PCR; TCRdb has only the in-frame clones, and not every one. Found here are 95,000 to 150,000 clones, 80% of them singletons; the top ten hold approximately 10%. Sequenced sample: PBMCs. The receptor set was obtained from a man in his thirties or forties in good health and CMV-seropositive. Both conserved end residues are part of each CDR3. The order of the fields is J gene, V gene, clone size, D gene, CDR3 DNA, CDR3 protein. The D gene is left open where the match is weak. Size values are once, few and many counts, or a class for expanded clones, and some rows have none.

TRBJ1-4,TRBV27,-,TRBD1,TGTGCCAGCAGTCCACGACAGGGGGTGTATGAAAAACTGTTTTTT,CASSPRQGVYEKLFF
TRBJ2-1,TRBV28,few,-,TGTGCCAGCAGTTTTCGAGGCAGGGGAGGGTACAATGAGCAGTTCTTC,CASSFRGRGGYNEQFF
TRBJ2-1,TRBV18,-,-,TGTGCCAGCTCACCTGGGCTTGGTTTAAATGAGCAGTTCTTC,CASSPGLGLNEQFF
TRBJ2-3,TRBV7-8,once,TRBD1,TGTGCCAGCAAAACACAGGGGGGTACGCAGTATTTT,CASKTQGGTQYF
TRBJ2-1,TRBV2,-,TRBD2,TGTGCCAGCAGGGGGAATCGGGGGGGTTCGTCCTACAATGAGCAGTTCTTC,CASRGNRGGSSYNEQFF
TRBJ1-5,TRBV7-6,once,TRBD1,TGTGCCAGCAGCTTATACTACCGCCTACAGGGGGAAAGGTCTCAGCCCCAGCATTTT,CASSLYYRLQGERSQPQHF
TRBJ2-1,TRBV18,-,-,TGTGCCAGCTCACTGACAACGAGGACAGTTGGAGGCCTCAACAATGAGCAGTTCTTC,CASSLTTRTVGGLNNEQFF
TRBJ1-3,TRBV7-8,-,-,TGTGCCAGCACGAGGCAGACCCCAGGAAACACCATATATTTT,CASTRQTPGNTIYF
TRBJ1-6,TRBV6-5,-,-,TGTGCCAGCTCGAGCTCCTATAATTCACCCCTCCACTTT,CASSSSYNSPLHF
TRBJ1-6,TRBV27,-,-,TGTGCCAGCAGGCCGCCTTGGGGGGAATCACCCCTCCACTTT,CASRPPWGESPLHF
TRBJ1-6,TRBV19,-,-,TGTGCCAGTAGTATGGCCGTCCATAATTCACCCCTCCACTTT,CASSMAVHNSPLHF
TRBJ1-2,TRBV6-1,once,-,TGTGCCAGCAGTGAAGGGGACACTATCTATGGCTACACCTTC,CASSEGDTIYGYTF
TRBJ1-5,TRBV19,-,TRBD1,TGTGCCAGTAGTTTGGACAGGGAAGATCAGCCCCAGCATTTT,CASSLDREDQPQHF
TRBJ1-3,TRBV7-8,-,-,TGTGCCAGCAGACGTAGGGGTTCTGGAAACACCATATATTTT,CASRRRGSGNTIYF
TRBJ1-3,TRBV2,-,TRBD1,TGTGCCAACACACTGACAGGGAAAGGAAACACCATATATTTT,CANTLTGKGNTIYF
TRBJ2-6,TRBV6-4,-,-,TGTGCCAGCACAGACTTCTCTGGGGCCAACGTCCTGACTTTC,CASTDFSGANVLTF
TRBJ1-6,TRBV5-1,-,-,TGCGCCAGCAGCTTGGCCGGGGTTCCACCCCTCCACTTT,CASSLAGVPPLHF
TRBJ1-1,TRBV7-8,-,TRBD1,TGTGCCAGCAGCTTAGGGGGACAGGACGCTGAAGCTTTCTTT,CASSLGGQDAEAFF
TRBJ1-3,TRBV5-1,-,TRBD1,TGCGCCAGCAGTGGGACAGGCTCTGGAAACACCATATATTTT,CASSGTGSGNTIYF
TRBJ1-3,TRBV21-1,-,-,TGTGCCAGCATCCCAGGCTCTGGAAACACCATATATTTT,CASIPGSGNTIYF
TRBJ2-2,TRBV7-9,few,-,TGTGCCAGCAGCTTAGTCGGGGCCGGGGAGCTGTTTTTT,CASSLVGAGELFF
TRBJ1-1,TRBV12-5,few,-,TGTGCTAGTGGTTTGATCCGGGGGACTGAAGCTTTCTTT,CASGLIRGTEAFF
TRBJ2-7,TRBV15,-,TRBD1,TGTGCCACCAGCAGAGCTACCGGGACAGGGGTCGACAACGAGCAGTACTTC,CATSRATGTGVDNEQYF
TRBJ2-7,TRBV25-1,-,-,TGTGCCAGCAGTGAACAGATGGGACATAGGCTCTGCGAGCAGTACTTC,CASSEQMGHRLCEQYF
TRBJ2-1,TRBV18,-,TRBD1,TGTGCCAGCTCACCCGGACAGGGCTGGGACAATGAGCAGTTCTTC,CASSPGQGWDNEQFF
TRBJ2-1,TRBV18,-,TRBD1,TGTGCCAGCTCACCAACCGAACCGGGACAGGGCTACAATGAGCAGTTCTTC,CASSPTEPGQGYNEQFF
TRBJ1-1,TRBV13,-,TRBD1,TGTGCCAGCAGCCCCCAGGGACAGCTTGAAGCTTTCTTT,CASSPQGQLEAFF
TRBJ1-6,TRBV25-1,-,TRBD1,TGTGCCAGCATGACAGGGGGCAGTAATTCACCCCTCCACTTT,CASMTGGSNSPLHF
TRBJ2-1,TRBV6-5,few,TRBD2,TGTGCCAGCAGCGCTTCGGGAGGGCAGTTCTTC,CASSASGGQFF
TRBJ1-6,TRBV5-6,-,TRBD1,TGTGCCAGCAGTGCCTTGGGTGACAGGGGCTTACCCCTCCACTTT,CASSALGDRGLPLHF
TRBJ1-5,TRBV6-5,-,-,TGTGCCAGCAGTCCCGAATGGGAGGGTTTGCAGCCCCAGCATTTT,CASSPEWEGLQPQHF
TRBJ2-7,TRBV27,-,-,TGTGCCAGCAGTCGAAGGGACACCTCCTACGAGCAGTACTTC,CASSRRDTSYEQYF
TRBJ2-2,TRBV11-3,-,-,TGTGCCAGCGGATTACTCGGACAGATAACCACCGGGGAGCTGTTTTTT,CASGLLGQITTGELFF
TRBJ2-7,TRBV10-3,-,-,TGTGCCATCAGTGAGAGGTGGAGCTACGAGCAGTACTTC,CAISERWSYEQYF
TRBJ1-5,TRBV21-1,-,-,TGTGCCAGCAGCCCTGGTGGGTACAGACCCAATAGCAATCAGCCCCAGCATTTT,CASSPGGYRPNSNQPQHF